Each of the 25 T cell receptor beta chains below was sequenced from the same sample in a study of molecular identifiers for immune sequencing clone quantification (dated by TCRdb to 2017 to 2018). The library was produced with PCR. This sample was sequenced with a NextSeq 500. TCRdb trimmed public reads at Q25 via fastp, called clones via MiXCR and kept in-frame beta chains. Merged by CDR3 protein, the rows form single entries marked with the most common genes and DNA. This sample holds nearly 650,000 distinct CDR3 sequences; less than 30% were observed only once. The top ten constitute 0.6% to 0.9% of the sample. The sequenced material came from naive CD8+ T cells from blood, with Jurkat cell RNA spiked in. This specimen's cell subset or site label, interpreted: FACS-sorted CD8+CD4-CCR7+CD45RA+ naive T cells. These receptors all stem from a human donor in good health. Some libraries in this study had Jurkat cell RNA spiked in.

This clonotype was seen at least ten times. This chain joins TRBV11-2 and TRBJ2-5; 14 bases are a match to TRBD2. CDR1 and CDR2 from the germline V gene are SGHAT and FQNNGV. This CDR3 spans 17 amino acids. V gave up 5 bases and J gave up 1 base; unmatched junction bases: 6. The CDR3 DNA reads TGTGCCAGCAGCCATGGGACTAGCGGGGGCCCCCAAGAGACCCAGTACTTC. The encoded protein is CASSHGTSGGPQETQYF.

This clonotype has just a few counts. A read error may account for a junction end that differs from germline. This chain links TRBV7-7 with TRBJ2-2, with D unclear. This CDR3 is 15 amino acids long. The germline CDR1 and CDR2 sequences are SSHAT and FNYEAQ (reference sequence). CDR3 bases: TGTGCTAGCAGCTTAGGGTCCCCCCTTACCGGGGAGCTGTTTTTT. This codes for CASSLGSPLTGELFF.

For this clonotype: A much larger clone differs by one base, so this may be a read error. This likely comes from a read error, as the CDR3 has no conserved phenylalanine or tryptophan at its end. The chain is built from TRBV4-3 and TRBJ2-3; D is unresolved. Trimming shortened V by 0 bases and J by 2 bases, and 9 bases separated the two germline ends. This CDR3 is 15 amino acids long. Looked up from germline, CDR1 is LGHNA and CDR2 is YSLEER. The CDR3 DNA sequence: TGCGCCAGCAGCCAAGATCCTACTACCACAGATACGCAGTATTCT. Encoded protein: CASSQDPTTTDTQYS.

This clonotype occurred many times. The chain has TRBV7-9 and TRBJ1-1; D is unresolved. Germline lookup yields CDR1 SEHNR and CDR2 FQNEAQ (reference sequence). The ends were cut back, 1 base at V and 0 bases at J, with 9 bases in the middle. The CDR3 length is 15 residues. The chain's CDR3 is CASSLEGSLNTEAFF. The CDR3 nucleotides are TGTGCCAGCAGCTTAGAAGGGTCTTTGAACACTGAAGCTTTCTTT.

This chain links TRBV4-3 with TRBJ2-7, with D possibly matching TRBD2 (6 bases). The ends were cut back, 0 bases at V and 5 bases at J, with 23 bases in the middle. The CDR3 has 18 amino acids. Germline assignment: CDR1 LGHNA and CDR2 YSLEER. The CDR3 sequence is CASSQDRQRVAGSNEQYF. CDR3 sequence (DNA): TGCGCCAGCAGCCAAGATCGGCAAAGGGTGGCCGGGAGTAACGAGCAGTACTTC.

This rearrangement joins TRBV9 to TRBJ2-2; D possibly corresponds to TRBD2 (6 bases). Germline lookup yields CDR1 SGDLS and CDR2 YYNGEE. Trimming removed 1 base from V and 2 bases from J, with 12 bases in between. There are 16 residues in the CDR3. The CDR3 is CASSVSRRDNTGELFF. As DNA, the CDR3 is TGTGCCAGCAGCGTAAGTCGGAGGGACAACACCGGGGAGCTGTTTTTT.

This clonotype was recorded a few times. Written as DNA, the CDR3 is TGTGCCAGTAGTATAGGCGGACTAGCGGGCACAGATACGCAGTATTTT. It is translated as CASSIGGLAGTDTQYF. This chain uses TRBV19 with TRBJ2-3; 10 bases are shared with TRBD2. The length of the CDR3 is 16 residues. The germline V gene has CDR1 LNHDA and CDR2 SQIVND (reference sequence). J lost 1 base, V lost 1 base, and 2 bases had no gene match.

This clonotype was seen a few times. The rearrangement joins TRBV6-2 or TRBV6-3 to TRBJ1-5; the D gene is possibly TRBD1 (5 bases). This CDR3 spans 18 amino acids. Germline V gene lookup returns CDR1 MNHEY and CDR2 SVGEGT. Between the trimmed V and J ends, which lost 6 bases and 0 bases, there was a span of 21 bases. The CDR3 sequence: CASSFSGTMTNSNQPQHF. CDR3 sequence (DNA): TGTGCCAGCAGCTTCTCCGGGACCATGACAAATAGCAATCAGCCCCAGCATTTT.

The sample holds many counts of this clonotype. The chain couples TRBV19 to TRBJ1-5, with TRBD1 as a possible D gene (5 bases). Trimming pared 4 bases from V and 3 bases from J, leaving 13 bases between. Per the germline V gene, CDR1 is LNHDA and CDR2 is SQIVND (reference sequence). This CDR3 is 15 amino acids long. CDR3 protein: CASSTAAGPNQPQHF. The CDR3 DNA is TGTGCCAGTAGTACCGCGGCAGGGCCCAATCAGCCCCAGCATTTT.

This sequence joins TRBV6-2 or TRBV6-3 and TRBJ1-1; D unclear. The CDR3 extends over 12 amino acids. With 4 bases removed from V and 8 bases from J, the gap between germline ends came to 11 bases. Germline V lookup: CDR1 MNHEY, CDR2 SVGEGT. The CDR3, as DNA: TGTGCCAGCAGTTCCCCGGTTAGAGAAGCTTTCTTT. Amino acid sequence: CASSSPVREAFF.

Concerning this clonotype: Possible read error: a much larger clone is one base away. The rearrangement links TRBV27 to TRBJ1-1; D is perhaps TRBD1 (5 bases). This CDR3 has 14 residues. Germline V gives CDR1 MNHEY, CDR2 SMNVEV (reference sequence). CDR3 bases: TGTGCCAGCAGTTTATGGGGGTTCGACACTGAAACTTTCTTT. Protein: CASSLWGFDTETFF.

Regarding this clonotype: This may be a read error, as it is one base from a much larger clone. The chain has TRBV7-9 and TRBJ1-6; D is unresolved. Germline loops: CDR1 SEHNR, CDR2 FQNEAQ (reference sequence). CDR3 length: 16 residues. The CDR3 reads CASSLRGSSVNSPPHF. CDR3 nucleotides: TGTGCCAGCAGCTTACGAGGCAGTTCGGTTAATTCACCCCCCCACTTT.

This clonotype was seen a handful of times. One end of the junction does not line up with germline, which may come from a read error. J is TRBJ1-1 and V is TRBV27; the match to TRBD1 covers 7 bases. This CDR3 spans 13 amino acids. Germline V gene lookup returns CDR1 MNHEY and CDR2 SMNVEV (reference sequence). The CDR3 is CASRGQMNTGAFF. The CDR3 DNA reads TGTGCCAGCAGGGGACAGATGAACACTGGAGCTTTCTTT.

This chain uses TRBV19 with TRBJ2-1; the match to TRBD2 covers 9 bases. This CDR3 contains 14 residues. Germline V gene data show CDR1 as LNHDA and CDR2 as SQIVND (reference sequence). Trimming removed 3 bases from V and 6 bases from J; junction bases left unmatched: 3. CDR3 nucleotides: TGTGCCAGTAGTATCCTAGCGGGGACCAATGAGCAGTTCTTC. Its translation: CASSILAGTNEQFF.

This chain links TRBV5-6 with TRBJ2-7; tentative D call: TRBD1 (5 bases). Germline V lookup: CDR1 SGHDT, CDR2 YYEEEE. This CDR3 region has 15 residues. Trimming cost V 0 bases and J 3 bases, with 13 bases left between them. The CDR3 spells CASSLGLVTDYEQYF. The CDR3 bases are TGTGCCAGCAGCTTGGGGTTGGTGACAGACTACGAGCAGTACTTC.

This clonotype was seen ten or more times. CDR3 amino acids: CASSLFGGYEQYF. In DNA form, the CDR3 reads TGTGCCAGCAGTCTTTTTGGCGGTTACGAGCAGTACTTC. The chain has TRBV28 and TRBJ2-7, with D unclear. Trimming removed 5 bases from V and 4 bases from J, with 12 bases in between. The CDR3 consists of 13 residues. The germline gives CDR1 MDHEN, CDR2 SYDVKM.

The CDR3 protein is CASSLYTGREQYF. The DNA of the CDR3 is TGTGCCAGCAGTTTATACACAGGGCGCGAGCAGTACTTC. The V call is TRBV27, the J call TRBJ2-7; tentative D call: TRBD1 (6 bases). The CDR3 is made up of 13 amino acids. Germline values: CDR1 MNHEY, CDR2 SMNVEV (reference sequence). V was pared by 1 base and J by 6 bases, with 10 bases between.

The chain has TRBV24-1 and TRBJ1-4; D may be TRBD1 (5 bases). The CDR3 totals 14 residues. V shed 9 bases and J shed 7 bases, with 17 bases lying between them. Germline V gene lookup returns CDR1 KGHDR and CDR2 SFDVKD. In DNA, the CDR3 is TGTGCCACCGACGCAGGGTGGCGGGCTGAAAAACTGTTTTTT. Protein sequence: CATDAGWRAEKLFF.

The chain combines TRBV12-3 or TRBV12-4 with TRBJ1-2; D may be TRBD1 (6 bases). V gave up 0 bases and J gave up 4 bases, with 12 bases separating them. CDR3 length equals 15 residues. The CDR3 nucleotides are TGTGCCAGCAGTTTAGCGTACAGGGACTTCTATGGCTACACCTTC. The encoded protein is CASSLAYRDFYGYTF.

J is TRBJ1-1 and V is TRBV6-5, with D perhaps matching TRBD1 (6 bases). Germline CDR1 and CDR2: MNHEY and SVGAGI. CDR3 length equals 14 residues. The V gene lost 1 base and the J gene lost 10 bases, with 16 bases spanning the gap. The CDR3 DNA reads TGTGCCAGCAGTTACTTACAGGGAGTGCCGGGAGCTTTCTTT. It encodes CASSYLQGVPGAFF.

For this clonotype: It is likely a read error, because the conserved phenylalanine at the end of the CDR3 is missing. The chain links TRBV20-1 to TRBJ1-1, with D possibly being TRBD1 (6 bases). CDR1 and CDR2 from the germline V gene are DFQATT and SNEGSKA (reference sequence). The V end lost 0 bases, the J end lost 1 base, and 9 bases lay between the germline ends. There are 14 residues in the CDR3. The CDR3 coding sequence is TGCAGTGCTAGAGATCTGGGGGCGAACACTGAAGCTTTCCTT. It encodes CSARDLGANTEAFL.

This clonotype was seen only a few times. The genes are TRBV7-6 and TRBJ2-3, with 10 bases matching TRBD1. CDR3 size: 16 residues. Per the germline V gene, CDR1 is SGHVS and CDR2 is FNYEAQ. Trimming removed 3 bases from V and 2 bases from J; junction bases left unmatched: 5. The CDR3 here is CASSFRDRGITDTQYF. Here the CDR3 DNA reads TGTGCCAGCAGCTTCCGGGACAGGGGAATCACAGATACGCAGTATTTT.

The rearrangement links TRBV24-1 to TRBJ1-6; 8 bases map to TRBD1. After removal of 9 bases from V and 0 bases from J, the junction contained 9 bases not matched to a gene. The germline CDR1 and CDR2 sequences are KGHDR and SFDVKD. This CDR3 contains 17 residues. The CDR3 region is CATSQGARLSYNSPLHF. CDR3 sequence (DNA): TGTGCCACCTCCCAGGGGGCGCGTCTCTCCTATAATTCACCCCTCCACTTT.

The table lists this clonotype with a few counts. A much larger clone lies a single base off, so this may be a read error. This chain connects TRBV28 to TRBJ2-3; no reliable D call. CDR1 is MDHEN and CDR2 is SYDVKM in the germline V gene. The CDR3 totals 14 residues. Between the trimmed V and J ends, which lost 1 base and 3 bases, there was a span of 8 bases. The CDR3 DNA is TGTGCCAGCAGTTTATTTCCTGAGACAGATACGCAGTATTTT. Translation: CASSLFPETDTQYF.

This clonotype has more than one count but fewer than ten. This CDR3 reads CASGLVLGPGGTEAFF. DNA for the CDR3: TGTGCTAGTGGTTTGGTACTCGGGCCGGGTGGGACTGAAGCTTTCTTT. The gene calls are TRBV12-5 and TRBJ1-1; D unresolved. V lost 0 bases and J lost 5, with 16 bases in between. The CDR3 consists of 16 residues. The germline CDR1 and CDR2 sequences are LGHNT and FRNRAP.